A selection of T cell receptor beta chains follows, all from one sample in a study of Ad26.COV2.S vaccination and SARS-CoV-2 variants. The protocol was immunoSEQ multiplex PCR, while the TCRdb copy is restricted to in-frame clones and leaves out a portion. The profile shows hundreds of thousands of clones, roughly 90% of them singletons. Sequences were derived from peripheral blood, sampled in a trial of Ad26.COV2.S vaccine versus placebo. Source of these receptors: a person between 18 and 59 years old who received the Ad26.COV2.S COVID-19 vaccine or a placebo. Both conserved end residues are part of each CDR3. The order of the fields is J gene, V gene, CDR3 length, clone size, D gene, CDR3 DNA, CDR3 protein. The D gene is left open where the match is weak. Rows may omit the clone size; those that give it use once, few, many or a size class.

>TRBJ2-7|TRBV27|15|-|-
TGTGCCAGCAGCCAGGGGAAGGTCCCCCCGGGCGAGCAGTACTTC
CASSQGKVPPGEQYF
>TRBJ2-2|TRBV11-1|14|-|TRBD1
TGTGCCAGCAGCTTAACAGGGGTTAGCGGGGAGCTGTTTTTT
CASSLTGVSGELFF
>TRBJ2-2|TRBV7-8|16|-|-
TGTGCCAGCAGCTCAGTAGTCCCGGGTAGCACCGGGGAGCTGTTTTTT
CASSSVVPGSTGELFF
>TRBJ2-3|TRBV18|16|-|-
TGTGCCAGCTCACCACAACCAGACTTTTGGACAGATACGCAGTATTTT
CASSPQPDFWTDTQYF
>TRBJ2-7|TRBV6-1|15|-|-
TGTGCCAGCAGTGAAGCAGGACCCTCCCTCTACGAGCAGTACTTC
CASSEAGPSLYEQYF
>TRBJ2-5|TRBV24-1|16|-|-
TGTGCCACCAGTGATCCAGGGTGGAGGGCGGGTGAGACCCAGTACTTC
CATSDPGWRAGETQYF
>TRBJ1-2|TRBV5-6|15|-|TRBD1
TGTGCCAGCAGCACGCTTGGGACAGAAAACTATGGCTACACCTTC
CASSTLGTENYGYTF
>TRBJ2-7|TRBV6-5|14|-|TRBD1
TGTGCCAGCAGTTACGGGACAGGGATCTACGAGCAGTACTTC
CASSYGTGIYEQYF
>TRBJ1-4|TRBV6-6|15|-|-
TGTGCCAGCAGTTACTATCCGGTCAGGGCGGAAAAACTGTTTTTT
CASSYYPVRAEKLFF
>TRBJ2-3|TRBV6-5|12|-|-
TGTGCCAGCAGTCAGACAGCAGATACGCAGTATTTT
CASSQTADTQYF
>TRBJ1-1|TRBV6-5|14|few|-
TGTGCCAGCAGTTACCCAGGGGCGAACACTGAAGCTTTCTTT
CASSYPGANTEAFF
>TRBJ2-1|TRBV7-8|19|-|TRBD2
TGTGCCAGCAGCCGTGGGGGAGCGGGGGCCGACCTCCTATACAATGAGCAGTTCTTC
CASSRGGAGADLLYNEQFF
>TRBJ1-5|TRBV30|15|-|-
TGTGCCTGGAGTAAGGTGGCGACTGGCAATCAGCCCCAGCATTTT
CAWSKVATGNQPQHF
>TRBJ2-3|TRBV5-1|19|-|TRBD2
TGCGCCAGCAGCTTGGTCGGGACTAGCGGGAGGGCCGTTGCAGATACGCAGTATTTT
CASSLVGTSGRAVADTQYF
>TRBJ1-4|TRBV3-1/TRBV3-2|14|-|-
TGTGCCAGCAGCCTCTCCCCAACTAATGAAAAACTGTTTTTT
CASSLSPTNEKLFF
>TRBJ1-1|TRBV4-2|15|-|-
TGTGCCAGCAGCCAATTTCCGGGACTGGGAACTGAAGCTTTCTTT
CASSQFPGLGTEAFF
>TRBJ1-2|TRBV18|15|-|-
TGTGCCAGCTCACCACCCGGGAGGGCTATGGAAGGCTACACCTTC
CASSPPGRAMEGYTF
>TRBJ2-6|TRBV4-3|16|few|-
TGCGCCAGCAGCCAAGACCCCGGGGCCGGGGCCAACGTCCTGACTTTC
CASSQDPGAGANVLTF
>TRBJ2-5|TRBV9|12|-|-
TGTGCCAGCAGTCCTGGACGGGAGACCCAGTACTTC
CASSPGRETQYF
>TRBJ1-1|TRBV2|14|-|TRBD1
TGTGCCAGCAGTCTACAGGGGGGAGGCACTGAAGCTTTCTTT
CASSLQGGGTEAFF
>TRBJ2-6|TRBV30|15|once|-
TGTGCCTGGACAGACGGGGCCTCTGGGGCCAACGTCCTGACTTTC
CAWTDGASGANVLTF
>TRBJ2-7|TRBV11-2|12|few|-
TGTGCCAGCAGCCCCCGAGAGGCTCGGCAGTACTTC
CASSPREARQYF
>TRBJ2-7|TRBV25-1|14|-|-
TGTGCCAGCAGTGTGGAGCTTTCGTACTACGAGCAGTACTTC
CASSVELSYYEQYF
>TRBJ1-4|TRBV2|14|-|-
TGTGCCAGTGTCCAGTCCTGGTATGGAGAAAAACTGTTTTTT
CASVQSWYGEKLFF
>TRBJ2-7|TRBV5-1|14|-|-
TGCGCCAGCAGCTTTGGACAGAGCTCCTACGAGCAGTACTTC
CASSFGQSSYEQYF
>TRBJ2-1|TRBV4-2|17|-|TRBD2
TGTGCCAGCAGCCAGGGTAGCGGGGGGAGCTCCTACAATGAGCAGTTCTTC
CASSQGSGGSSYNEQFF
>TRBJ2-1|TRBV6-5|14|-|TRBD2
TGTGCCAGCAGTTACTCGAAAGGCGGGAGGGCCCAGTTCTTC
CASSYSKGGRAQFF
>TRBJ2-1|TRBV3-1/TRBV3-2|18|-|-
TGTGCCAGCAGCCAAGATCCCCTTAGACACTTAGTAGGGAATGAGCAGTTCTTC
CASSQDPLRHLVGNEQFF
>TRBJ2-2|TRBV19|14|-|TRBD1
TGTGCCAGTAGTAGGGACAGCCTCACCGGGGAGCTGTTTTTT
CASSRDSLTGELFF
>TRBJ2-3|TRBV3-1/TRBV3-2|16|-|-
TGTGCCAGCAGCCAAGGAAGGGGGGCCCTTTCTGATACGCAGTATTTT
CASSQGRGALSDTQYF
>TRBJ1-5|TRBV13|15|-|TRBD1
TGTGCCAGCAGCTTGGGACAGGGGTCCAATCAGCCCCAGCATTTT
CASSLGQGSNQPQHF
>TRBJ2-3|TRBV15|21|-|TRBD2
TGTGCCACCAGCAGAGATCTTGCTAGCGGGGTGGGTGGGACGGCCACAGATACGCAGTATTTT
CATSRDLASGVGGTATDTQYF
>TRBJ1-2|TRBV19|14|-|-
TGTGCCAGTAGTATTTCGGAGCTGTCCTATGGCTACACCTTC
CASSISELSYGYTF
>TRBJ2-5|TRBV27|17|-|TRBD2
TGTGCCAGCAGTTTGGGCAGGGGACTAGCGGAGGGAGAGACCCAGTACTTC
CASSLGRGLAEGETQYF
>TRBJ1-3|TRBV5-4|17|once|TRBD1
TGTGCCAGCAGCCGTGAGGACAGGTCCTTCTCTGGAAACACCATATATTTT
CASSREDRSFSGNTIYF
>TRBJ2-3|TRBV6-2/TRBV6-3|17|-|TRBD2
TGTGCCAGCAGTCTTAGCGGGGGGGGCTTTCCTACAGATACGCAGTATTTT
CASSLSGGGFPTDTQYF
>TRBJ2-1|TRBV6-5|14|-|TRBD2
TGTGCCAGCAGTTACGGCGGGAGGGGGGGTGAGCAGTTCTTC
CASSYGGRGGEQFF
>TRBJ2-3|TRBV5-6|16|-|TRBD2
TGTGCCAGCAGCTTGGGACTAGCGGGGGGGCGTCATACGCAGTATTTT
CASSLGLAGGRHTQYF
>TRBJ2-1|TRBV19|16|-|TRBD1
TGTGCCAGTAGTACCCCTCCGGGACAGGGTAGGTATGAGCAGTTCTTC
CASSTPPGQGRYEQFF
>TRBJ2-1|TRBV9|17|-|TRBD2
TGTGCCAGCAGCGTAGCTACGGTCGGGGGGTCCTACAATGAGCAGTTCTTC
CASSVATVGGSYNEQFF
>TRBJ1-1|TRBV25-1|14|-|-
TGTGCCAGCAGTGAACCCCGGGGGGACACTGAAGCTTTCTTT
CASSEPRGDTEAFF
>TRBJ2-1|TRBV11-2|13|-|-
TGTGCCAGCAGCCAGGGACTGTACAATGAGCAGTTCTTC
CASSQGLYNEQFF
>TRBJ1-6|TRBV5-6|12|once|-
TGTGCCAGCAGCTGGGGGCCGGGACCCCTCCACTTT
CASSWGPGPLHF
>TRBJ1-1|TRBV11-2|13|-|-
TGTGCCAGCAGCCCGGAAGTATACACTGAAGCTTTCTTT
CASSPEVYTEAFF
>TRBJ1-1|TRBV14|13|-|TRBD1
TGTGCCAGCAGCCTCGACAGGGGGACTGAAGCTTTCTTT
CASSLDRGTEAFF
>TRBJ1-5|TRBV7-8|13|-|-
TGTGCCAGCAGCTTGGGGAACAATCAGCCCCAGCATTTT
CASSLGNNQPQHF
>TRBJ2-7|TRBV7-2|16|-|-
TGTGCCAGCAGCGTAGGCCCCGGACAGCGCTCCTACGAGCAGTACTTC
CASSVGPGQRSYEQYF
>TRBJ1-1|TRBV2|14|-|-
TGTGCCAGCAGTGCGATACAGTCGAACACTGAAGCTTTCTTT
CASSAIQSNTEAFF
>TRBJ2-7|TRBV7-9|16|-|-
TGTGCCAGCAGCTTTCTACTAGCTCCTTACTCCTACGAGCAGTACTTC
CASSFLLAPYSYEQYF
>TRBJ2-2|TRBV9|18|-|TRBD1
TGTGCCAGCAGCGTAGAAACGGGACAGTACATCCTACTCGGGGAGCTGTTTTTT
CASSVETGQYILLGELFF
>TRBJ2-7|TRBV5-6|18|once|-
TGTGCCAGCAGCTTCTCGGGTGGGGCAGGAGTCAAAGCCTACGAGCAGTACTTC
CASSFSGGAGVKAYEQYF
>TRBJ1-5|TRBV7-2|14|-|-
TGTGCCAGCAGCTTAGCGGCAGGAAATCAGCCCCAGCATTTT
CASSLAAGNQPQHF
>TRBJ2-6|TRBV2|15|-|-
TGTGCCAGCAGAGTCAGGGTGGCACGGGCCAACGTCCTGACTTTC
CASRVRVARANVLTF
>TRBJ2-5|TRBV7-7|18|-|-
TGTGCCAGCAGCCCTGTACTACAGGGAGGATTTATCAAAGAGACCCAGTACTTC
CASSPVLQGGFIKETQYF
>TRBJ1-1|TRBV19|13|once|TRBD1
TGTGCCAGCCACAGGGGTGGGAACACTGAAGCTTTCTTT
CASHRGGNTEAFF